This TCR beta chain was found in a study of CD8 T cells in Susac syndrome (dated by TCRdb to about 2019). With regard to the full study: Whether CD8+ T cell activation and differentiation in Susac syndrome was antigen driven was tested using repertoire sequencing. CD8+ T cell repertoire clonality was compared between about 12 healthy donors, about 14 Susac syndrome patients and roughly 15 multiple sclerosis patients.

Summary of the overall study and its limitations: The number of individuals in the TCR sequencing and HLA analysis was recognized as being relatively small.

Based on the germline V gene (reference sequence), the CDR1 and CDR2 sequences are MNHEY and SMNVEV. The trim is 7 bases for V and 6 bases for J, with a gap of 17 bases between the germline ends. Taken from cysteine to phenylalanine, the CDR3 has 14 residues. Only the CDR3 DNA is retained, 42 bases long and in frame from the first base. RNA was extracted using the RNeasy kit, and about 0.45 to 1 ug of the RNA was reverse transcribed with random hexamers. The immunoSEQ multiplex PCR assay, which covers 54 Vbeta and 13 Jbeta segments, was used to amplify TCR beta CDR3 regions. PCR amplification bias was corrected using a synthetic template baseline for primer optimization and computational correction. Per the original workflow: Only productive sequences were kept, with reads annotated to V, D and J genes according to IMGT and analyzed in immunoSEQ Analyzer. To calculate clonality, Shannon entropy was normalized by log2 of the number of productive unique sequences and then subtracted from one. For each patient and control, public and private clones were evaluated among the 100 most prevalent clones. A clone was defined as Susac-specific if it was absent from the healthy and MS cohorts, from over a thousand published viral clones and from other ImmuneACCESS disease sequences. TCRdb ran its own pipeline on the public reads, namely fastp trimming at Q25 and MiXCR clone calling, and kept in-frame beta chains. Identical CDR3 proteins give one entry, which carries the most common genes and DNA. For this entry, the V and J calls and clone size follow TCRdb and not the study's own pipeline. The sample table lists 80,000 or so distinct CDR3 sequences, just under 95% of them with a count of one. The ten largest clones add up to 0.26% of the sample.

A word on this clonotype: There is no known antigen for this receptor. Per-nucleotide qualities are absent, and no much larger clonotype sits a single base away.

High-throughput TCR beta sequencing profiled peripheral blood CD8+ and CD4+ T cells from healthy donors, Susac syndrome patients and multiple sclerosis patients. Healthy donors were included as age- and sex-matched controls. Bulk CD8+ and CD4+ T cells were purified by magnetic negative isolation, whereas CD8+ TEMRA cells were enriched by FACS. Blood was drawn into EDTA tubes, processed within 24 hours, and PBMCs were isolated by density gradient centrifugation. PBMCs intended for TCR sequencing were frozen in liquid nitrogen and were later thawed in a 37 degrees C water bath. A purity of at least 90% was achieved for sorted or isolated CD4+, CD8+ and CD8+ TEMRA cells.

This TCR derives from a human donor in good health. The V and J genes are TRBV27 and TRBJ2-3; the D gene is perhaps TRBD2, from 7 matching bases. Material: CD8+ T cells from PBMCs. The sequenced DNA: TGTGCCAGCACCGGGGGGACAAGGGCGGATACGCAGTATTTT. Translation gives CASTGGTRADTQYF.